These 6 T cell receptor beta chains share one sample of origin, sequenced in a study of T cells in narcolepsy. The table came from immunoSEQ multiplex PCR; TCRdb's copy has only in-frame clones and leaves some out. The table records about 15,000 clones, 85% of them present only once. Sequences were obtained from memory (CD45RA-) CD4+ T cells from blood. The receptors derive from a human donor in good health.

The chain recombines TRBV7-9 with TRBJ1-2, with TRBD1 matching 7 bases. CDR1 SEHNR and CDR2 FQNEAQ come from the germline V gene (reference sequence). Unmatched junction bases numbered 17, after V lost 5 bases and J lost 8 bases. CDR3 size: 16 residues. CDR3 loop: CASSPAGEGARRGYTF. CDR3 sequence (DNA): TGTGCCAGCAGCCCCGCTGGCGAGGGGGCGCGGAGGGGCTACACCTTC.

The chain combines TRBV6-5 with TRBJ1-2; 7 nucleotides match TRBD1. J lost 8 bases, V lost 2 bases, and 5 bases had no gene match. The CDR3 has 13 amino acids. The V gene's germline CDR1 is MNHEY and CDR2 SVGAGI. As DNA, the CDR3 is TGTGCCAGCAGTTACGACAGGGTGAGAGGCTACACCTTC. Translation gives CASSYDRVRGYTF.

This rearrangement joins TRBV7-9 to TRBJ2-1, with 12 bases aligning to TRBD2. Germline CDR1 reads SEHNR; CDR2 reads FQNEAQ (reference sequence). Trimming cost V 5 bases and J 9 bases; bases outside gene matches: 8. This CDR3 region has 15 residues. The CDR3, as DNA: TGTGCCAGCAGCCTCGAGACTAGCGGGAGAGGTGAGCAGTTCTTC. Residues: CASSLETSGRGEQFF.

The chain links TRBV5-1 to TRBJ2-7; tentative D call: TRBD1 (5 bases). The CDR3 consists of 15 residues. Trimming took off 3 bases at V and 0 bases at J, with 13 bases between the two ends. Germline values: CDR1 SGHRS, CDR2 YFSETQ. In DNA form, the CDR3 reads TGCGCCAGCAGCTGGGGCTTCTCCAGCTCCTACGAGCAGTACTTC. As protein: CASSWGFSSSYEQYF.

The chain joins TRBV5-1 to TRBJ1-1, with TRBD1 matching 7 bases. The J segment lost 4 bases and the V segment lost 4 bases, leaving 7 bases of the junction unmatched. This CDR3 comprises 14 residues. Germline values: CDR1 SGHRS, CDR2 YFSETQ. The DNA for the CDR3 is TGCGCCAGCAGCCCAAGACAGGGCAGCACTGAAGCTTTCTTT. Protein sequence: CASSPRQGSTEAFF.

This chain joins TRBV7-2 and TRBJ2-7; D gene unclear. The ends were cut back, 1 base at V and 7 bases at J, with 17 bases in the middle. Germline V gene data show CDR1 as SGHTA and CDR2 as FQGNSA. The CDR3 spans 15 residues. The CDR3 DNA sequence: TGTGCCAGCAGCTTAGGTGGCTCCTCCCTGGGGGAGCAGTACTTC. It translates to CASSLGGSSLGEQYF.